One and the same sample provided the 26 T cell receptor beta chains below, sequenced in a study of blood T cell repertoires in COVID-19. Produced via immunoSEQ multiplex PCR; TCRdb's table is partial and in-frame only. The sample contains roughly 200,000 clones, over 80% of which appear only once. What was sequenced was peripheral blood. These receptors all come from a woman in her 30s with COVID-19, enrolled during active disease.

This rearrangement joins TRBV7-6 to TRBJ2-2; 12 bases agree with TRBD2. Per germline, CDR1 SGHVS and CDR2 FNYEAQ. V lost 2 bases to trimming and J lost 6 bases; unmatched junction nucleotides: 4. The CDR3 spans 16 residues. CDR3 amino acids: CASSLLAGGLAGELFF. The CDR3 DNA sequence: TGTGCCAGCAGCTTACTAGCGGGAGGGTTGGCCGGGGAGCTGTTTTTT.

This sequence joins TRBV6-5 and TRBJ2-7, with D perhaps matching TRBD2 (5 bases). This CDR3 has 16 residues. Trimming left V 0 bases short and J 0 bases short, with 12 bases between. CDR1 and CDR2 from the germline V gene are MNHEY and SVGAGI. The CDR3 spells CASSYSLDRGSYEQYF. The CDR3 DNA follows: TGTGCCAGCAGTTACTCACTTGATCGGGGCTCCTACGAGCAGTACTTC.

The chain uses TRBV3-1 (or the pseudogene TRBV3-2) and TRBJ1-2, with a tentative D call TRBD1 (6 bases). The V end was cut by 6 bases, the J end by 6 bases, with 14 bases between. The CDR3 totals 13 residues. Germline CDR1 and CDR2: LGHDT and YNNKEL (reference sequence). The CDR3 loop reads CASRVRGMDGYTF. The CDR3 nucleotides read TGTGCCAGCAGAGTTAGGGGGATGGATGGCTACACCTTC.

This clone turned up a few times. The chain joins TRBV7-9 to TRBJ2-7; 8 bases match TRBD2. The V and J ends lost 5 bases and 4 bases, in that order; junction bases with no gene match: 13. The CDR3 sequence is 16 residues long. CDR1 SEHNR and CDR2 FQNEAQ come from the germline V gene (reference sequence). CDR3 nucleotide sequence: TGTGCCAGCAGCACACGAACCGGGACTAGAGGGTACGAGCAGTACTTC. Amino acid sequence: CASSTRTGTRGYEQYF.

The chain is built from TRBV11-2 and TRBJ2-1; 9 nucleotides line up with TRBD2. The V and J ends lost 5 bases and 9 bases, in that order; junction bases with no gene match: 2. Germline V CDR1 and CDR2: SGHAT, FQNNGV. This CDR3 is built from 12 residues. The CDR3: CASSLTSGEQFF. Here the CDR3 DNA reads TGTGCCAGCAGCCTGACTAGCGGTGAGCAGTTCTTC.

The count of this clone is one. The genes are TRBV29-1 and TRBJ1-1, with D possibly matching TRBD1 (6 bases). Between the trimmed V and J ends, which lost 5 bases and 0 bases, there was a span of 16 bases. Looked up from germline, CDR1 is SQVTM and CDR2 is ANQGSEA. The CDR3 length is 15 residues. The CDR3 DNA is TGCAGCGTTTCAAGCCGGGACACAGTGAACACTGAAGCTTTCTTT. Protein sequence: CSVSSRDTVNTEAFF.

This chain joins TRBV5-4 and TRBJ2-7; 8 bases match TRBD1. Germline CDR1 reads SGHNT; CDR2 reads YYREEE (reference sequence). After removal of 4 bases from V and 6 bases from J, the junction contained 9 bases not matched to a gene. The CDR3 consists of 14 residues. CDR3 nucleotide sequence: TGTGCCAGCAGCCTGTGGACAGGGTTAGGCGAGCAGTACTTC. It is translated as CASSLWTGLGEQYF.

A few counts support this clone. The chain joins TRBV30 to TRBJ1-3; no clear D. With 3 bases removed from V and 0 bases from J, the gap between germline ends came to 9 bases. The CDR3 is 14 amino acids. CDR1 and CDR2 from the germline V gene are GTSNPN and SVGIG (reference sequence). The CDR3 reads CAWSITSSGNTIYF. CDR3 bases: TGTGCCTGGAGCATTACAAGCTCTGGAAACACCATATATTTT.

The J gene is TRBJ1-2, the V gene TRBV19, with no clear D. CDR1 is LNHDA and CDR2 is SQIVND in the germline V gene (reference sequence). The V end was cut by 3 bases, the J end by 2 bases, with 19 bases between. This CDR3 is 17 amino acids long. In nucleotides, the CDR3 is TGTGCCAGTAGTATTGGGGTGCGACGGGAGGGCAACTATGGCTACACCTTC. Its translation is CASSIGVRREGNYGYTF.

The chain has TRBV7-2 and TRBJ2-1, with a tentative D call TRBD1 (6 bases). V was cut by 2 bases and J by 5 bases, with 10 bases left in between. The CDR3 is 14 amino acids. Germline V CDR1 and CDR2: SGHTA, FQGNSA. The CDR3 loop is CASSLRYRDNEQFF. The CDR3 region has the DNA TGTGCCAGCAGCTTACGTTACAGGGACAATGAGCAGTTCTTC.

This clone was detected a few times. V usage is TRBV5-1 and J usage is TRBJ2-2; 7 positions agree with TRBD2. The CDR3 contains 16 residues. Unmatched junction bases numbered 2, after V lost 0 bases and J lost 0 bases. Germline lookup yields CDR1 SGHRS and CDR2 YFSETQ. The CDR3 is CASSLALAANTGELFF. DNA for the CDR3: TGCGCCAGCAGCTTGGCCCTAGCGGCGAACACCGGGGAGCTGTTTTTT.

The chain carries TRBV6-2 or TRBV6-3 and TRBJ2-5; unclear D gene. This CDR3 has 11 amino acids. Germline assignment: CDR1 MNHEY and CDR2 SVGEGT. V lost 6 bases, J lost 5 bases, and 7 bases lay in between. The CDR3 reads CASSLSETQYF. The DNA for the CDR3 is TGTGCCAGCAGCCTTTCTGAGACCCAGTACTTC.

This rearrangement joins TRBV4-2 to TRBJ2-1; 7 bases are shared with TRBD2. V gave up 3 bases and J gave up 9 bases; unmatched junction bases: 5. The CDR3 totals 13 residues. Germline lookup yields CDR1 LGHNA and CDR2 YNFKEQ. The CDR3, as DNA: TGTGCCAGCAGCCAGGGGAGGGAGACTGAGCAGTTCTTC. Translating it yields CASSQGRETEQFF.

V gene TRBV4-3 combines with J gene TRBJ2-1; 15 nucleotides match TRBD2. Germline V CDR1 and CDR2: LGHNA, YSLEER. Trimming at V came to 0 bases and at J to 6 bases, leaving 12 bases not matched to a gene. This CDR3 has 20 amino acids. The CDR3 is CASSQEAPGGLAGGINEQFF. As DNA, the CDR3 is TGCGCCAGCAGCCAAGAAGCCCCAGGGGGACTAGCGGGAGGAATCAATGAGCAGTTCTTC.

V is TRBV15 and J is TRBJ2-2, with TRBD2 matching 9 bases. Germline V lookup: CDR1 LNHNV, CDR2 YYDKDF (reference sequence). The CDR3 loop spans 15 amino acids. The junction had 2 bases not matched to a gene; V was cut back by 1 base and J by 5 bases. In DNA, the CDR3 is TGTGCCACCAGCAGAGGGCTAGCGGGGACCGGGGAGCTGTTTTTT. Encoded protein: CATSRGLAGTGELFF.

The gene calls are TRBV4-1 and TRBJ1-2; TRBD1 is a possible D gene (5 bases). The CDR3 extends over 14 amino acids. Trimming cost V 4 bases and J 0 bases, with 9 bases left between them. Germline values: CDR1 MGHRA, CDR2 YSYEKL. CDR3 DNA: TGCGCCAGCAGCCCCGACAGAGCTAACTATGGCTACACCTTC. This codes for CASSPDRANYGYTF.

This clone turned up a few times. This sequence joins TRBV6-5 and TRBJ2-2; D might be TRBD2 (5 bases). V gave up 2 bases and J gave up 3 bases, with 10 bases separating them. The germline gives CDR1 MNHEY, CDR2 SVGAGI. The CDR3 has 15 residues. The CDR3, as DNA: TGTGCCAGCAGTTACGACTACGATGACACCGGGGAGCTGTTTTTT. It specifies CASSYDYDDTGELFF.

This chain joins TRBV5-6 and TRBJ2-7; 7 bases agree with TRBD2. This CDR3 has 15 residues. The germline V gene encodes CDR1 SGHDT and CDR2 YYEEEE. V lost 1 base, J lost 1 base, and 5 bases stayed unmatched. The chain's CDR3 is CASSLISGASYEQYF. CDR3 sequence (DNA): TGTGCCAGCAGCTTGATAAGCGGGGCTTCCTACGAGCAGTACTTC.

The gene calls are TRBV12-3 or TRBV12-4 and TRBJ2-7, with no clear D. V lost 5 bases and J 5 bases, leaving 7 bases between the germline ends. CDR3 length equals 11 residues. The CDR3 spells CASSLSDEQYF. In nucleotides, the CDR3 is TGTGCCAGCAGTCTTTCGGACGAGCAGTACTTC.

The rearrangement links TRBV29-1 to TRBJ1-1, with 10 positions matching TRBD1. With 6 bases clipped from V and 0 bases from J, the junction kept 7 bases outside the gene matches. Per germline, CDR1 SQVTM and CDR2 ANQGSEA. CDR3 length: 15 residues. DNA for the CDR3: TGCAGCGTGACAGGGGGCTGGGGTATGAACACTGAAGCTTTCTTT. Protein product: CSVTGGWGMNTEAFF.

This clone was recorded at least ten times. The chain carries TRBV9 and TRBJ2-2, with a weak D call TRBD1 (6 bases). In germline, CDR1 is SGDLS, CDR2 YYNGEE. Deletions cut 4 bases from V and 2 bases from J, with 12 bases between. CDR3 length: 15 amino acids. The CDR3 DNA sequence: TGTGCCAGCAGCCCCTGGACAGCAAACACCGGGGAGCTGTTTTTT. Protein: CASSPWTANTGELFF.

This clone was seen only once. In nucleotides, the CDR3 is TGTGCCAGCAGTTTATCCGGGGGGCGCGGAGGCAATCAGCCCCAGCATTTT. Translated: CASSLSGGRGGNQPQHF. J is TRBJ1-5 and V is TRBV28; tentative D call: TRBD1 (6 bases). There are 17 residues in the CDR3. Per germline, CDR1 MDHEN and CDR2 SYDVKM. Trimming pared 1 base from V and 2 bases from J, leaving 15 bases between. The full variable domain, with the rest looked up from reference TRBV28 and TRBJ1-5, is DVKVTQSSRYLVKRTGEKVFLECVQDMDHENMFWYRQDPGLGLRLIYFSYDVKMKEKGDIPEGYSVSREKKERFSLILESASTNQTSMYLCASSLSGGRGGNQPQHFGDGTRLSIL.

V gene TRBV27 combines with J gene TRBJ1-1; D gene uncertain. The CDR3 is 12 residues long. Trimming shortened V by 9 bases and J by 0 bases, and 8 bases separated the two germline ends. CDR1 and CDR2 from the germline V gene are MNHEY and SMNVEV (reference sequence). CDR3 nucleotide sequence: TGTGCCAGTAACGGAGTGAACACTGAAGCTTTCTTT. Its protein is CASNGVNTEAFF.

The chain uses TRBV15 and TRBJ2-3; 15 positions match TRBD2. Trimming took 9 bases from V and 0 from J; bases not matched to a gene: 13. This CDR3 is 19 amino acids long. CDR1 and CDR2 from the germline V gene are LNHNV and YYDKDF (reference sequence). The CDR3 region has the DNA TGTGCCACACGTGGGACTAGCGGGGGGATACTCTCGAGCACAGATACGCAGTATTTT. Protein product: CATRGTSGGILSSTDTQYF.

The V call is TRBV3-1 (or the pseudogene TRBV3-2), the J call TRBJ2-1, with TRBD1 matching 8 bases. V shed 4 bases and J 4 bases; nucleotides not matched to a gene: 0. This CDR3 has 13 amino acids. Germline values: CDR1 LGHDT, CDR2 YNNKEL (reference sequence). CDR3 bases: TGTGCCAGCAGCCGGACAGGGTACAATGAGCAGTTCTTC. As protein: CASSRTGYNEQFF.

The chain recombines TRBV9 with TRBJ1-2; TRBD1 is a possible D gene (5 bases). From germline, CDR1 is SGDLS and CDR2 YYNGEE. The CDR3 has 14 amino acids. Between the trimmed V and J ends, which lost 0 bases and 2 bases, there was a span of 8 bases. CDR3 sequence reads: CASSVDQGNYGYTF. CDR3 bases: TGTGCCAGCAGCGTAGATCAGGGAAACTATGGCTACACCTTC.